Presented here are 12 T cell receptor beta chains from one specimen sequenced in a study of T cell responses to AZD1222 COVID-19 vaccine. Only in-frame clones appear in the TCRdb table, and some are missing; sequencing was by immunoSEQ multiplex PCR. Among about 270,000 clones listed, almost 95% were seen once. The sequenced sample was peripheral blood, obtained 28 days after the second AZD1222 dose. Receptor source: an adult who received the AZD1222 COVID-19 vaccine.

The genes are TRBV29-1 and TRBJ2-7; D remains ambiguous. The CDR3 has 11 residues. Germline CDR1 is SQVTM and CDR2 is ANQGSEA. The germline V and J ends were trimmed by 4 bases and 3 bases, with 7 bases remaining between them. The CDR3 protein is CSVGGYYEQYF. The CDR3 DNA reads TGCAGCGTTGGCGGCTACTACGAGCAGTACTTC.

The rearrangement links TRBV2 to TRBJ1-6; no firm D call. The CDR3 runs to 14 residues. Trimming took off 4 bases at V and 5 bases at J, with 9 bases between the two ends. In germline, CDR1 is SNHLY, CDR2 FYNNEI. The CDR3 DNA follows: TGTGCCAGCAGTGCGACCGATCATAATTCACCCCTCCACTTT. It is translated as CASSATDHNSPLHF.

The CDR3 sequence is CASSLLARNEQYF. In DNA form, the CDR3 reads TGTGCCAGCAGCTTGCTAGCCCGCAACGAGCAGTACTTC. This chain joins TRBV7-9 and TRBJ2-7, with D maybe TRBD2 (5 bases). The CDR3 is made up of 13 amino acids. Trimming pared 3 bases from V and 5 bases from J, leaving 11 bases between. Germline CDR1 reads SEHNR; CDR2 reads FQNEAQ (reference sequence).

J is TRBJ1-2 and V is TRBV5-1; TRBD1 might be the D (6 bases). V shed 3 bases and J shed 3 bases, with 15 bases lying between them. This CDR3 is built from 15 residues. The V gene's germline CDR1 is SGHRS and CDR2 YFSETQ. The CDR3 loop is CASSSGQLDYYGYTF. The CDR3 DNA sequence: TGCGCCAGCAGCTCTGGACAGTTAGATTACTATGGCTACACCTTC.

The chain is built from TRBV30 and TRBJ2-1, with 14 positions matching TRBD2. CDR1 is GTSNPN, CDR2 SVGIG, per germline (reference sequence). V lost 1 base and J lost 4; bases outside the gene matches: 9. The CDR3 totals 18 residues. The CDR3 DNA reads as TGTGCCTGGAGTGGAGGGACTAGCGGGAGACGGTGGTACAATGAGCAGTTCTTC. Encoded protein: CAWSGGTSGRRWYNEQFF.

The chain combines TRBV7-9 with TRBJ2-1; no firm D call. The CDR3 contains 13 residues. CDR1 SEHNR and CDR2 FQNEAQ come from the germline V gene (reference sequence). V was cut by 5 bases and J by 0 bases, with 5 bases left in between. This chain's CDR3 is CASSPGSYNEQFF. CDR3 DNA sequence: TGTGCCAGCAGCCCAGGCTCCTACAATGAGCAGTTCTTC.

The chain has TRBV9 and TRBJ1-2; D may be TRBD1 (5 bases). The V gene's germline CDR1 is SGDLS and CDR2 YYNGEE. Between the trimmed V and J ends, which lost 0 bases and 3 bases, there was a span of 9 bases. The length of the CDR3 is 14 residues. The CDR3 is CASSVGLTDYGYTF. The CDR3 nucleotides are TGTGCCAGCAGCGTAGGGCTGACAGACTATGGCTACACCTTC.

The chain has TRBV21-1 and TRBJ2-7; the table names TRBD1, a call not compared with the DNA. TRBV21-1 is deemed a pseudogene. The CDR3 is 16 amino acids. The CDR3 nucleotides are TGTGCCAGCAGCAAGCCGGGGACAGAGAGCTCCTACGAGCAGTACTTC. It specifies CASSKPGTESSYEQYF.

This clone has just one count. This chain connects TRBV2 to TRBJ2-1; 7 bases line up with TRBD2. The CDR3 has 15 residues. Germline trimming cut 2 bases from V and 4 bases from J; bases unmatched to any gene: 5. CDR1 is SNHLY, CDR2 FYNNEI, per germline. The CDR3 sequence is CASSEYGGFYNEQFF. The CDR3 DNA reads as TGTGCCAGCAGTGAATACGGGGGGTTTTACAATGAGCAGTTCTTC.

The rearrangement links TRBV7-2 to TRBJ2-7; D is possibly TRBD2 (5 bases). Trimming stripped 3 bases from V and 0 bases from J, with 12 bases between. This CDR3 comprises 15 residues. Germline loops: CDR1 SGHTA, CDR2 FQGNSA. Here the CDR3 DNA reads TGTGCCAGCAGCTTCGACGGGATAAGCTCCTACGAGCAGTACTTC. This gives the protein CASSFDGISSYEQYF.

This clone was seen a handful of times. The chain is built from TRBV2 and TRBJ2-7; tentative D call: TRBD1 (6 bases). CDR1 and CDR2 (germline): SNHLY, FYNNEI. The CDR3 sequence is 11 residues long. V was pared by 10 bases and J by 4 bases, with 11 bases between. CDR3 in DNA: TGTGCCACCCAAGGGGGTTACGAGCAGTACTTC. The encoded protein is CATQGGYEQYF. The whole variable domain, filled in from reference TRBV2 and TRBJ2-7, reads EPEVTQTPSHQVTQMGQEVILRCVPISNHLYFYWYRQILGQKVEFLVSFYNNEISEKSEIFDDQFSVERPDGSNFTLKIRSTKLEDSAMYFCATQGGYEQYFGPGTRLTVT.

The chain uses TRBV24-1 and TRBJ2-5; 11 nucleotides agree with TRBD2. The CDR3 has 14 residues. CDR1 and CDR2 (germline): KGHDR, SFDVKD. J lost 3 bases, V lost 12 bases, and 8 bases had no gene match. CDR3 sequence: CAPGGSGGEETQYF. The CDR3 coding sequence is TGTGCCCCCGGGGGTAGCGGGGGGGAAGAGACCCAGTACTTC.